This T cell receptor (beta chain) appears in the sequencing data of a study of blood T cell repertoires in COVID-19. Study overall: Material from acute and convalescent COVID-19 was sourced from the United States, Italy and Spain. From T cells, B-cell-depleted T cells, or PBMCs came the material, which was cDNA or gDNA.

This clone has just one count. Germline V CDR1 and CDR2: SGHDT, YYEEEE. The germline V and J ends were trimmed by 0 bases and 3 bases, with 10 bases remaining between them. The CDR3 is made up of 14 amino acids. Per the study methods: The authors estimated nucleated cell counts from reference gene primer amplification. Repertoires were generated with immunoSEQ multiplex PCR, while TCRdb's copy carries only in-frame clones and drops some. The D gene and trimming were derived from the DNA, and the V and J assignments and clone size from that table. The sample holds some 140,000 clones, 88% seen once. This TCR was recovered from a man in his sixties or seventies with active COVID-19. The sequenced sample was peripheral blood. The rearrangement joins TRBV5-6 to TRBJ2-7; D might be TRBD2 (6 bases). CDR3 loop: CASSLGLGDYEQYF. The CDR3 nucleotides read TGTGCCAGCAGCTTGGGACTAGGGGACTACGAGCAGTACTTC.